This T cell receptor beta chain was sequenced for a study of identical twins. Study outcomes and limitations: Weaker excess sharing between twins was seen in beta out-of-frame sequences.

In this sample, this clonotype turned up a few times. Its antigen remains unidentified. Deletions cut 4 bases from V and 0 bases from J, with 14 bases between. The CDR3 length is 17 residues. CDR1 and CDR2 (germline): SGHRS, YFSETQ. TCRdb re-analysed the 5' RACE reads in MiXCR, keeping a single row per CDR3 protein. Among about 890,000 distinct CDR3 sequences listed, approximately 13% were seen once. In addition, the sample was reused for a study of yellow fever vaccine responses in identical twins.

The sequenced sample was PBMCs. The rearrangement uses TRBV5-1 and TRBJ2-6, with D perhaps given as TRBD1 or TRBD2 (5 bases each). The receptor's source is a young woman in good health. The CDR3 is CASSPGTENSGANVLTF. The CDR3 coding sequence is TGCGCCAGCAGCCCCGGGACGGAAAACTCTGGGGCCAACGTCCTGACTTTC.